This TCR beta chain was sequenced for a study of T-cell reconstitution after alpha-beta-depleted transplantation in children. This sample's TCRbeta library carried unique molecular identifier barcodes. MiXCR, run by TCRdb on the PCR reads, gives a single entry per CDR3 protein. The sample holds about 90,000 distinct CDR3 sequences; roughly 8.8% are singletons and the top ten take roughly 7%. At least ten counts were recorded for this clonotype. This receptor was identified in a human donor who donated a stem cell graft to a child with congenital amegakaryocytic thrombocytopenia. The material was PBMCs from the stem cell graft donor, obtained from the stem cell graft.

The CDR3 bases are TGTGCCAGCAGGGATGGACGAGACAAAAACATTCAGTACTTC. Encoded protein: CASRDGRDKNIQYF. The V call is TRBV12-3 or TRBV12-4, the J call TRBJ2-4; D remains ambiguous. Trimming cost V 6 bases and J 3 bases, with 12 bases left between them. The CDR3 contains 14 residues.